The present T cell receptor beta chain was sequenced within a study of tumour-infiltrating T cells in Burkitt lymphoma. Study as a whole: Survival, overall and progression-free, tracked with productive clonality.

Assay used: immunoSEQ multiplex PCR; TCRdb lists only in-frame clones, some missing. The top ten clones hold around 6.4% of a sample with 14,000 or so clones, 30% of them seen once. The ends lost 3 bases at V and 5 bases at J; junction bases unmatched: 7. Germline V CDR1 and CDR2: KGHSH, LQKENI. This CDR3 spans 15 amino acids. This clone has a handful of counts. V gene TRBV18 combines with J gene TRBJ2-5; 9 bases are shared with TRBD1. The sequencing input was tumor tissue. The TCR sequence derives from a human donor with diffuse large B-cell lymphoma. Here the CDR3 reads CASSPYGQGTETQYF. In nucleotides, the CDR3 is TGTGCCAGCTCACCCTACGGACAGGGGACGGAGACCCAGTACTTC.